This T cell receptor beta chain came from a study of blood T cell repertoires in COVID-19. Study-wide context: Specimens from acute and convalescent COVID-19 originated in the United States, Italy and Spain. Sources were T cells, B-cell-depleted T cells, or PBMCs; the material itself was cDNA or gDNA.

This CDR3 has 13 amino acids. Trimming removed 1 base at V and 5 bases at J, with 8 bases between. Authors' methods: Amplified reference gene primers provided the basis for estimating nucleated cell counts. Repertoires were generated with immunoSEQ multiplex PCR, while TCRdb's copy carries only in-frame clones and drops some. The V and J calls and clone size were taken over from that table, and D and trimming were inferred from the DNA. Seen here are around 120,000 clones, over 80% observed once, and the top ten hold around 2%. The chain employs TRBV12-3 or TRBV12-4 and TRBJ1-2; TRBD1 is a possible D gene (5 bases). Sequencing was performed on peripheral blood. The receptor comes from a man in his thirties or forties with acute or convalescent COVID-19. The CDR3 DNA reads as TGTGCCAGCAGTTTAGGACAGAGTTATGGCTACACCTTC. It encodes CASSLGQSYGYTF.